This note documents a single T cell receptor (beta chain) sequence. The target of this receptor is not known. No base qualities exist here, and no much larger clone lies one base off it. CDR1 and CDR2 are read off the germline V gene as SNHLY and FYNNEI. Between the V and J ends, shortened by 5 bases and 4 bases respectively, the junction contains 17 bases. The CDR3 holds 15 amino acids from the cysteine to the phenylalanine. The kept DNA is CDR3 alone, 45 bases in frame from the first base. The data derive from a study of blood T cell repertoires in COVID-19 (TCRdb year 2020). With regard to the full study: Samples covering the acute and convalescent phases of COVID-19 were provided by collaborators in the United States, Italy and Spain. Subjects who had been exposed to COVID-19, were actively infected with it, or had recovered from it provided the deeply sampled blood TCRbeta repertoires that made up the dataset. The repertoires were made available in a free public database intended to serve as a resource for research on the immune response to SARS-CoV-2. Where HLA class I and class II types were available, the types were taken from metadata supplied by the sample provider, not from assay-based typing. Nearly every sample came with metadata listing a de-identified subject ID, COVID-19 status, age in years and sex. Samples came from the ongoing ImmuneRACE study (first 160 participants) plus 1,254 subjects from 6 global collaborators. The prospective study material was composed of cDNA or gDNA derived from T cells, B-cell-depleted T cells, or PBMCs. Broader findings and caveats from the paper: Clinical and demographic metadata were provided uncurated, with the amount varying by source and participant.

TCRbeta CDR3 regions were amplified from genomic DNA by means of the immunoSEQ Assay, a bias-controlled multiplex PCR. Under the source paper's analysis protocol: The number of nucleated cells in each sample was estimated by amplification of reference gene primers within the assay. Sequence reads were collapsed and filtered to measure the absolute abundance of every unique TCRbeta CDR3 rearrangement. Productive Simpson clonality was computed per sample as the square root of Simpson's diversity index over productive rearrangements. TCRdb holds this immuneACCESS table with in-frame rearrangements only. Some clones are missing; in checked studies, unresolved V genes explain under half, and the rest has no known cause. From that table come the V and J calls and clone size; the DNA was used to work out D and trimming. Recorded for this sample are about 150,000 clones; about four fifths of them occurred a single time. Almost 6% of the sample is taken by the ten largest.

Participants in the prospective study were aged roughly 18 to 89 years, lived in 20 to 25 United States geographic areas, and enrolled through a virtual design. In the prospective study, participants were assigned to cohorts based on the clinical history participants reported in a screening survey and a study questionnaire. Exposed participants were defined as having been in contact with someone with a PCR-confirmed or clinician-diagnosed COVID-19 case within 2 weeks of study entry. In the prospective study, whole blood, serum and a nasopharyngeal or oropharyngeal swab were collected from each participant by mobile phlebotomists. Over an approximately 2-month period, participants in the prospective study had the option of providing additional blood draws and questionnaires. Blood samples from the prospective study were shipped frozen or at room temperature prior to DNA extraction.

The source material was PBMCs or T cells enriched from blood (not recorded which). This sequence originates from a woman between 45 and 65 years old who had been exposed to COVID-19. The rearrangement combines TRBV2 with TRBJ2-5, with a weak D call of TRBD2 (5 bases match). CDR3 reads: CASSSGRRNGETQYF. The nucleotides read TGTGCCAGCAGTTCGGGAAGGAGGAATGGAGAGACCCAGTACTTC.